The rows below give T cell receptor beta chains drawn from one sample of a study of type 1 regulatory T cells. TCRdb re-derived calls from the reads in MiXCR, one entry per CDR3 protein. The profile shows fewer than 20,000 distinct CDR3 sequences, roughly a tenth of them singletons. Material for sequencing was CD4+ T cells, either the whole sample or a sorted fraction (not recorded which). Receptor source: a human donor in good health. Each CDR3 is given without its conserved first and last residue. Only part of the rows carry a size: once, few, many, or a class if the clone is expanded.

clone size	CDR3 length	V gene	J gene	CDR3 protein
many	14	TRBV29-1	TRBJ2-6	SVVGQGMAGANVLT
many	15	TRBV7-2	TRBJ2-5	ASAVRAGTGYDETQY
many	13	TRBV5-1	TRBJ2-7	ASSLGLGAQDEQY
medium-sized	10	TRBV19	TRBJ2-1	ASRQELNEQF
many	14	TRBV9	TRBJ2-2	ASSVGGAQNTGELF
many	11	TRBV19	TRBJ1-2	ATGQLRNYGYT
.	13	TRBV28	TRBJ1-2	ASSSPPGGVDGYT
.	12	TRBV29-1	TRBJ2-7	SVGGLAGLYEQY
many	12	TRBV29-1	TRBJ2-3	SADPGLSTDTQY
.	10	TRBV11-2	TRBJ2-1	ASRLQTSEQF
many	15	TRBV20-1	TRBJ2-4	SARGPVRVLAKNIQY
.	13	TRBV6-2/TRBV6-3	TRBJ2-1	ASTPSGSSYNEQF
.	14	TRBV5-1	TRBJ2-1	ASSPDPQSSYNEQF
many	10	TRBV12-3/TRBV12-4	TRBJ1-6	ASSFPKSPLH
many	12	TRBV6-2/TRBV6-3	TRBJ2-1	ASSYSQVYNEQF
many	12	TRBV3-1	TRBJ1-3	ASRTTDSGNTIY
many	11	TRBV6-6	TRBJ1-5	ASWTGGDQPQH
few	14	TRBV4-3	TRBJ2-2	ASSQEARPRTGELF
many	13	TRBV20-1	TRBJ2-5	SARGLAGAPWTQY
many	11	TRBV10-3	TRBJ2-1	AIRASRDNEQF
once	13	TRBV6-5	TRBJ2-3	ASSRGTGEGPTQY
many	14	TRBV5-1	TRBJ2-1	ASSLEGLAGYNEQF
many	12	TRBV7-3	TRBJ1-1	ASSLGHQNTEAF
many	11	TRBV7-6	TRBJ2-3	ASSLALKDTQY
few	13	TRBV14	TRBJ2-1	ASSPLSGVYNEQF
medium-sized	12	TRBV29-1	TRBJ1-2	SVEDRSQGGGYT
many	12	TRBV5-1	TRBJ2-2	ASMDSPNTGELF
many	12	TRBV28	TRBJ2-3	ASSLGLAGDTQY
few	10	TRBV29-1	TRBJ2-3	SVEIGGDTQY
medium-sized	11	TRBV6-1	TRBJ1-1	ASSGQGATEAF
many	12	TRBV12-3/TRBV12-4	TRBJ2-1	ASSPQDWDNEQF
many	13	TRBV18	TRBJ1-5	ASSPDRGLNQPQH
many	11	TRBV7-9	TRBJ1-2	ASSRDGIYGYT
few	12	TRBV20-1	TRBJ2-1	SAREPRGSNEQF
many	11	TRBV19	TRBJ1-2	ASSGRGHYGYT
many	11	TRBV28	TRBJ1-5	ASSIRERQPQH
medium-sized	14	TRBV11-2	TRBJ2-3	ASSLGTSGRRDTQY